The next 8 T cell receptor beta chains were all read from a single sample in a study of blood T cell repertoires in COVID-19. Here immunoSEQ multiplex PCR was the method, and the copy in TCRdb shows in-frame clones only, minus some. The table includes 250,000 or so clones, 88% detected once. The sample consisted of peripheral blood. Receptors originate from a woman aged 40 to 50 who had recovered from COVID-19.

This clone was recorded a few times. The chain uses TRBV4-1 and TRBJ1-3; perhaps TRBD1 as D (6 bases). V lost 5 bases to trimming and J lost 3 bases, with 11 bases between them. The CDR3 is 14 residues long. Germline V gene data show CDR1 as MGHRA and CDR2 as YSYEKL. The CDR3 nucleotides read TGCGCCAGCAGCTGGGGGCAGCTTGGAAACACCATATATTTT. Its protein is CASSWGQLGNTIYF.

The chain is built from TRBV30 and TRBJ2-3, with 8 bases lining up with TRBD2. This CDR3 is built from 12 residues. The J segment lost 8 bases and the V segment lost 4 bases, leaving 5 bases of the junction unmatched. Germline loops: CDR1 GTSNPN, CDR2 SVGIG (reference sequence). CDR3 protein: CAWTRAGGTQYF. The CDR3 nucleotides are TGTGCCTGGACCAGGGCGGGGGGTACGCAGTATTTT.

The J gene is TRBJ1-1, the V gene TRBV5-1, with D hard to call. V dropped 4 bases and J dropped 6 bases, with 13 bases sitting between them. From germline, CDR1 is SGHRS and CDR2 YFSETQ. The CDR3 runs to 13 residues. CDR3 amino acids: CASSTSERAEAFF. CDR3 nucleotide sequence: TGCGCCAGCAGCACGTCCGAGAGAGCTGAAGCTTTCTTT.

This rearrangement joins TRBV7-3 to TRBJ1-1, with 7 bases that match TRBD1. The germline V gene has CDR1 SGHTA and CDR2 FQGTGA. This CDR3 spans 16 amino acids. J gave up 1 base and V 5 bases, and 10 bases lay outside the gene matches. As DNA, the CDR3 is TGTGCCAGCAGCCACAGGGGACGTGGGGAGAACACTGAAGCTTTCTTT. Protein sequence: CASSHRGRGENTEAFF.

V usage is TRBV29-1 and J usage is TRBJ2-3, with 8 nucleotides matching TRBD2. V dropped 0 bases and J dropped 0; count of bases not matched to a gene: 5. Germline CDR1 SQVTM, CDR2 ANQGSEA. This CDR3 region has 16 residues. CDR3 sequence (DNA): TGCAGCGTTGAAGATCCTGGGACTAGAAGCACAGATACGCAGTATTTT. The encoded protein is CSVEDPGTRSTDTQYF.

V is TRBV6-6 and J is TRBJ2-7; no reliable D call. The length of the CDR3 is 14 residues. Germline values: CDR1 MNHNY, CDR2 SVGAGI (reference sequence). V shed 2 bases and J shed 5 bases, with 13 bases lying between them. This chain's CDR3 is CASSYPPRRHEQYV. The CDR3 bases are TGTGCCAGCAGTTACCCACCGAGGCGACACGAGCAGTACGTC.

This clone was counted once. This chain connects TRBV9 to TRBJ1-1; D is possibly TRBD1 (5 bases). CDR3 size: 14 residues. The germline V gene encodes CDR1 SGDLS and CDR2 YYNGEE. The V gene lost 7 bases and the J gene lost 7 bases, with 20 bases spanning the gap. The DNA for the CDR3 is TGTGCCAGCGCCCGTATAGGGTCCGGGGGTGAAGCTTTCTTT. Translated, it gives CASARIGSGGEAFF.

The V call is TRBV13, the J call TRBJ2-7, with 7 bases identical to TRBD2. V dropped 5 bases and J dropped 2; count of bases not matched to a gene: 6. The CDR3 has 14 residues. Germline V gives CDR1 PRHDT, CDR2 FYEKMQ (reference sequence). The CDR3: CASSASAGAYEQYF. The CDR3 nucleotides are TGTGCCAGCAGCGCCTCCGCGGGGGCCTACGAGCAGTACTTC.